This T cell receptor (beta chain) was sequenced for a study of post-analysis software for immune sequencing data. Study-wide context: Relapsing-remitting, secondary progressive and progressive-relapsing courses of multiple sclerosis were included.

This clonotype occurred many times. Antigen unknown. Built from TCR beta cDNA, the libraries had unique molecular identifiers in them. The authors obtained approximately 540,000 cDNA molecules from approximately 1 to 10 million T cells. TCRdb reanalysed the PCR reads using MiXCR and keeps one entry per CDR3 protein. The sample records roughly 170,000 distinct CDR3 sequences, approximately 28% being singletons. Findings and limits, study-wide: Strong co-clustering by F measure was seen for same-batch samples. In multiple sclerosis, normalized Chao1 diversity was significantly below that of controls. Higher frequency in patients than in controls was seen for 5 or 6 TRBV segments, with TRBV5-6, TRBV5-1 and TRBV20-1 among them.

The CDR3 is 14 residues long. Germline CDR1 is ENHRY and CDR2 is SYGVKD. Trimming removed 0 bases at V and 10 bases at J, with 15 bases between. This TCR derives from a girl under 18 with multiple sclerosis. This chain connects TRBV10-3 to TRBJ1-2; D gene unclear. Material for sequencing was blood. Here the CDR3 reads CAISESNNVDYYTF. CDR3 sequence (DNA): TGTGCCATCAGTGAGTCGAATAATGTCGATTACTACACCTTC.